One and the same sample provided the 19 T cell receptor beta chains below, sequenced in a study of T cell repertoires in cytomegalovirus infection. MiXCR, run by TCRdb on the reads, gives a single entry per CDR3 protein. The repertoire consists of roughly 230,000 distinct CDR3 sequences, with about 12% occurring once and the leading ten covering 1.5% to 2%. Sequenced sample: PBMCs. The source is a human donor in good health (CMV status not recorded). Some clones in this sample may be carry-over from other donors' samples.

This clonotype occurred many times. In nucleotides, the CDR3 is TGTGCCAGCAGCTTAGACCTAGCCAAAAACATTCAGTACTTC. Translation gives CASSLDLAKNIQYF. The chain employs TRBV7-8 and TRBJ2-4, with D unresolved. V lost 1 base, J lost 0 bases, and 4 bases lay in between. The CDR3 is made up of 14 amino acids. The germline gives CDR1 SGHVS, CDR2 FQNEAQ.

This clonotype came up many times. The chain employs TRBV6-5 and TRBJ2-5; possible D gene TRBD2, 6 bases. The germline V gene encodes CDR1 MNHEY and CDR2 SVGAGI. The CDR3 is 15 amino acids. V was cut by 0 bases and J by 1 base, with 9 bases left in between. The CDR3 protein is CASSYSLASQETQYF. CDR3 nucleotides: TGTGCCAGCAGTTACTCCCTAGCGTCCCAAGAGACCCAGTACTTC.

This clonotype was detected once. This rearrangement joins TRBV20-1 to TRBJ2-7, with 11 bases that match TRBD1. The J segment lost 8 bases and the V segment lost 0 bases, leaving 9 bases of the junction unmatched. The CDR3 contains 15 residues. Germline V gives CDR1 DFQATT, CDR2 SNEGSKA (reference sequence). The CDR3: CSARDTGTGGKKQYF. CDR3 in DNA: TGCAGTGCTAGAGACACCGGGACAGGGGGTAAGAAGCAGTACTTC.

This clonotype was seen a few times. The chain recombines TRBV19 with TRBJ2-2, with D possibly TRBD2 on 6 matching bases. Trimming cost V 8 bases and J 7 bases, with 17 bases left between them. Per germline, CDR1 LNHDA and CDR2 SQIVND (reference sequence). CDR3 length equals 14 residues. The CDR3 sequence is CASVSGGGSGELFF. The DNA of the CDR3 is TGTGCCAGTGTTAGCGGTGGGGGAAGCGGGGAGCTGTTTTTT.

This clonotype occurred many times. The chain uses TRBV2 and TRBJ2-1; 16 bases fit TRBD2. This CDR3 is 17 amino acids long. CDR1 and CDR2 from the germline V gene are SNHLY and FYNNEI. Trimming at V came to 6 bases and at J to 2 bases, leaving 4 bases not matched to a gene. The CDR3 region is CASSGTSGRDAYNEQFF. In DNA, the CDR3 is TGTGCCAGCAGCGGGACTAGCGGGAGGGACGCCTACAATGAGCAGTTCTTC. The full variable domain, rest sourced from reference TRBV2 and TRBJ2-1, is EPEVTQTPSHQVTQMGQEVILRCVPISNHLYFYWYRQILGQKVEFLVSFYNNEISEKSEIFDDQFSVERPDGSNFTLKIRSTKLEDSAMYFCASSGTSGRDAYNEQFFGPGTRLTVL.

The J gene is TRBJ2-3, the V gene TRBV5-1, with 13 bases lining up with TRBD2. The V and J ends lost 4 bases and 0 bases, in that order; junction bases with no gene match: 5. The CDR3 spans 17 residues. Germline CDR1 SGHRS, CDR2 YFSETQ. The CDR3 loop is CASSAGTSGMSTDTQYF. For the CDR3, the DNA is TGCGCCAGCAGCGCCGGGACTAGCGGGATGAGCACAGATACGCAGTATTTT. The full variable domain, completed using reference TRBV5-1 and TRBJ2-3, is KAGVTQTPRYLIKTRGQQVTLSCSPISGHRSVSWYQQTPGQGLQFLFEYFSETQRNKGNFPGRFSGRQFSNSRSEMNVSTLELGDSALYLCASSAGTSGMSTDTQYFGPGTRLTVL.

This clonotype was counted many times. The gene calls are TRBV12-3 or TRBV12-4 and TRBJ1-5; 7 bases match TRBD1. J lost 0 bases, V lost 5 bases, and 7 bases had no gene match. The CDR3 runs 16 residues. The CDR3 here is CASSRGEGASNQPQHF. The CDR3, as DNA: TGTGCCAGCAGTCGGGGGGAGGGGGCTAGCAATCAGCCCCAGCATTTT.

This clonotype appeared a few times. The chain has TRBV12-3 or TRBV12-4 and TRBJ2-3; D may be TRBD2 (5 bases). The V and J ends lost 7 bases and 7 bases respectively, with 18 bases between them. CDR3 size: 14 residues. CDR3 amino acids: CASTVVGEGNTQYF. The CDR3 DNA is TGTGCCAGCACCGTAGTAGGAGAGGGAAATACGCAGTATTTT.

This clonotype has a count of ten or more. V usage is TRBV7-2 and J usage is TRBJ2-7, with D possibly matching TRBD2 (7 bases). This CDR3 has 13 amino acids. The germline gives CDR1 SGHTA, CDR2 FQGNSA. Trimming left V 5 bases short and J 6 bases short, with 14 bases between. The CDR3 here is CASSPRRGGEQYF. DNA of the CDR3: TGTGCCAGCAGCCCAAGGAGGGGGGGCGAGCAGTACTTC. The variable domain in full, completed from reference TRBV7-2 and TRBJ2-7, reads GAGVSQSPSNKVTEKGKDVELRCDPISGHTALYWYRQSLGQGLEFLIYFQGNSAPDKSGLPSDRFSAERTGGSVSTLTIQRTQQEDSAVYLCASSPRRGGEQYFGPGTRLTVT.

This clonotype has a count of ten or more. The V call is TRBV6-6, the J call TRBJ1-2; D is ambiguous. The CDR3 extends over 12 amino acids. V was pared by 8 bases and J by 4 bases, with 11 bases between. Germline CDR1 MNHNY, CDR2 SVGAGI (reference sequence). CDR3 residues: CASYRPSYGYTF. CDR3 bases: TGTGCCAGCTATCGGCCCTCCTATGGCTACACCTTC.

This clonotype came up a few times. The V call is TRBV29-1, the J call TRBJ1-1; D is possibly TRBD1 (6 bases). Between the trimmed V and J ends, which lost 6 bases and 6 bases, there was a span of 23 bases. Germline V CDR1 and CDR2: SQVTM, ANQGSEA. The CDR3 is made up of 15 amino acids. DNA for the CDR3: TGCAGCGTCCTGAAAACTTCAGGGGATTACGCTGAAGCTTTCTTT. Translated: CSVLKTSGDYAEAFF.

This clonotype was detected many times. The chain couples TRBV28 to TRBJ2-1; D is undetermined. CDR3 length equals 14 residues. The ends were cut back, 5 bases at V and 4 bases at J, with 12 bases in the middle. The germline V gene has CDR1 MDHEN and CDR2 SYDVKM. The CDR3 nucleotides read TGTGCCAGCAGTAGAAAGGATGTGTACAATGAGCAGTTCTTC. Its protein product is CASSRKDVYNEQFF.

This clonotype was observed a few times. The gene calls are TRBV29-1 and TRBJ1-1; tentatively, D is TRBD1 (5 bases). Between the trimmed V and J ends, which lost 6 bases and 3 bases, there was a span of 14 bases. Germline CDR1 and CDR2: SQVTM and ANQGSEA. The CDR3 has 13 residues. CDR3 amino acids: CSVWTTRDTEAFF. In DNA, the CDR3 is TGCAGCGTGTGGACAACTCGTGACACTGAAGCTTTCTTT.

This clonotype was counted many times. V gene TRBV7-2 combines with J gene TRBJ1-6; TRBD1 aligns across 7 bases. This CDR3 comprises 17 residues. V lost 2 bases, J lost 11 bases, and 15 bases stayed unmatched. The germline V gene has CDR1 SGHTA and CDR2 FQGNSA. This CDR3 reads CASSLHWAPTGNTPLHF. The CDR3, as DNA: TGTGCCAGCAGCTTACATTGGGCCCCGACAGGGAATACACCCCTCCACTTT.

This clonotype was observed at least ten times. The genes are TRBV12-3 or TRBV12-4 and TRBJ2-7, with TRBD2 matching over 8 bases. This CDR3 has 17 residues. V lost 1 base, J lost 0 bases, and 8 bases stayed unmatched. CDR3 sequence: CASSLVGGGTSSYEQYF. The CDR3 region has the DNA TGTGCCAGCAGTTTAGTGGGAGGAGGGACTAGCTCCTACGAGCAGTACTTC.

The chain has TRBV20-1 and TRBJ1-5, with D possibly matching TRBD1 (6 bases). Germline CDR1 is DFQATT and CDR2 is SNEGSKA (reference sequence). V lost 6 bases to trimming and J lost 0 bases, with 18 bases between them. The CDR3 consists of 16 residues. The CDR3 is CSAPGTPDNSNQPQHF. DNA for the CDR3: TGCAGTGCGCCTGGGACACCCGATAATAGCAATCAGCCCCAGCATTTT.

In this sample, this clonotype turned up many times. The V call is TRBV7-2, the J call TRBJ1-3; D possibly corresponds to TRBD1 (5 bases). The CDR3 length is 15 residues. Germline V lookup: CDR1 SGHTA, CDR2 FQGNSA. Between the trimmed V and J ends, which lost 2 bases and 1 base, there was a span of 9 bases. The CDR3: CASSLHPGSGNTIYF. CDR3 nucleotides: TGTGCCAGCAGCTTACACCCAGGGTCTGGAAACACCATATATTTT.

This clonotype was detected ten times or more. J is TRBJ2-1 and V is TRBV5-5; D might be TRBD2 (6 bases). CDR1 SGHKS and CDR2 YYEKEE come from the germline V gene (reference sequence). V lost 5 bases and J lost 1, with 10 bases in between. The CDR3 spans 14 residues. CDR3 region: CASRRDFSYNEQFF. The CDR3 DNA is TGTGCCAGCAGGCGGGACTTTTCCTACAATGAGCAGTTCTTC.

This clonotype appeared a few times. The chain has TRBV28 and TRBJ2-5; 10 nucleotides match TRBD2. Germline V gene sequence: CDR1 MDHEN, CDR2 SYDVKM. J lost 0 bases, V lost 2 bases, and 15 bases had no gene match. CDR3 size: 20 residues. The CDR3 nucleotides read TGTGCCAGCAGTTTACCTCTTTGGAAGCGGGAGGGCCGGGACCAAGAGACCCAGTACTTC. This codes for CASSLPLWKREGRDQETQYF.